This T cell receptor beta chain comes out of a study of early T cells in non-severe SARS-CoV-2 infection. This clonotype was detected ten times or more. A single record per CDR3 protein comes from TCRdb applying MiXCR to the 5' RACE reads. The repertoire holds some 52,000 distinct CDR3 sequences, with 8% to 8.5% as singletons. Trimming took off 4 bases at V and 4 bases at J, with 20 bases between the two ends. CDR1 SGHAT and CDR2 FQNNGV come from the germline V gene. The CDR3 has 17 residues. This clonotype originated in an adult who was a healthcare worker with PCR-confirmed SARS-CoV-2 infection or an uninfected control (not recorded which). The chain joins TRBV11-2 to TRBJ2-1; D is possibly TRBD1 or TRBD2 (5 bases each). The material sequenced was whole blood. Here the CDR3 DNA reads TGTGCCAGCAGCTCTAGCCAGCGGACACATACTTACAATGAGCAGTTCTTC. Protein sequence: CASSSSQRTHTYNEQFF.